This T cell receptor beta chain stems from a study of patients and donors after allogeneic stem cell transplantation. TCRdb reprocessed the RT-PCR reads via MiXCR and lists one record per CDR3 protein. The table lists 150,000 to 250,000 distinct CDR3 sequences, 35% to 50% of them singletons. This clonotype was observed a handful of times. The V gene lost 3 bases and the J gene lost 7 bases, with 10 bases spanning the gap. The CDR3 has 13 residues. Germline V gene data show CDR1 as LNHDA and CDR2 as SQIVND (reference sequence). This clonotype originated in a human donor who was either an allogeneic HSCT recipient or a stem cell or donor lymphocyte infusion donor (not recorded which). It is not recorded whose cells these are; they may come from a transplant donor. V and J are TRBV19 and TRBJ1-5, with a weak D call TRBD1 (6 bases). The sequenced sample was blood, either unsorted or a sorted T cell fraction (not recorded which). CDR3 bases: TGTGCCAGTAGTATCCGACAGGACCAGCCCCAGCATTTT. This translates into CASSIRQDQPQHF. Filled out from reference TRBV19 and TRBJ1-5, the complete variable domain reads DGGITQSPKYLFRKEGQNVTLSCEQNLNHDAMYWYRQDPGQGLRLIYYSQIVNDFQKGDIAEGYSVSREKKESFPLTVTSAQKNPTAFYLCASSIRQDQPQHFGDGTRLSIL.